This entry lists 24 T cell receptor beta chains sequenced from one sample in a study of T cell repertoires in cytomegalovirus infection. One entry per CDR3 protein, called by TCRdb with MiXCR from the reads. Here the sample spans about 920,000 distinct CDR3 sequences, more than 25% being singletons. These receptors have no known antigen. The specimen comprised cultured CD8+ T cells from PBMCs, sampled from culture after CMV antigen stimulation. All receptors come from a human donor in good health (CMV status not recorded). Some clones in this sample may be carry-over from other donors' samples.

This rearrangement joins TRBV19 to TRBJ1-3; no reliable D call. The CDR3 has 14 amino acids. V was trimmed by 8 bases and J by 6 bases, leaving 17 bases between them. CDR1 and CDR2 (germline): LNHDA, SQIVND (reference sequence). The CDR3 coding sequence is TGTGCCAGTGCCTCGCACGAGACGACAAACACCATATATTTT. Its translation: CASASHETTNTIYF. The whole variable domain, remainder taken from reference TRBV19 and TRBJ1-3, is DGGITQSPKYLFRKEGQNVTLSCEQNLNHDAMYWYRQDPGQGLRLIYYSQIVNDFQKGDIAEGYSVSREKKESFPLTVTSAQKNPTAFYLCASASHETTNTIYFGEGSWLTVV.

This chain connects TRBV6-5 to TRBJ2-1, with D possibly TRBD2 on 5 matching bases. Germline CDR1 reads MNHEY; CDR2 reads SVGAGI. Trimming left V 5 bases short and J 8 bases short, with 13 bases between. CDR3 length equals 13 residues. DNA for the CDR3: TGTGCCAGCAGTCCGACGGGGTGGGATGAGCAGTTCTTC. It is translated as CASSPTGWDEQFF.

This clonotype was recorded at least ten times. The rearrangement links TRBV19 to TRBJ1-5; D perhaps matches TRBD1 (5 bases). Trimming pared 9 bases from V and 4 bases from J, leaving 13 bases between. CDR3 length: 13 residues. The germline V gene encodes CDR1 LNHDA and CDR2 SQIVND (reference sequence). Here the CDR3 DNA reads TGTGCCAGCAGTTCTCAGGGAAATCAGCCCCAGCATTTT. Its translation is CASSSQGNQPQHF.

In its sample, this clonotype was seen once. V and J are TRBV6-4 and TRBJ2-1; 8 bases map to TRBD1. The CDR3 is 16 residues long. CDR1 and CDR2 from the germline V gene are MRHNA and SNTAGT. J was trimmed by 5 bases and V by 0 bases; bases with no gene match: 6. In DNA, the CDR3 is TGTGCCAGCAGTGACTCGCAGGGGGCTTTACACAATGAGCAGTTCTTC. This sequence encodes CASSDSQGALHNEQFF.

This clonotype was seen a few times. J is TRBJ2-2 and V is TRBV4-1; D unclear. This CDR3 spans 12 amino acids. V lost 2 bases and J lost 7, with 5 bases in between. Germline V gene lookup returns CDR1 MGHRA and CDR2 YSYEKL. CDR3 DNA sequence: TGCGCCAGCAGCCAAAAAGGCGGGGAGCTGTTTTTT. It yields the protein CASSQKGGELFF.

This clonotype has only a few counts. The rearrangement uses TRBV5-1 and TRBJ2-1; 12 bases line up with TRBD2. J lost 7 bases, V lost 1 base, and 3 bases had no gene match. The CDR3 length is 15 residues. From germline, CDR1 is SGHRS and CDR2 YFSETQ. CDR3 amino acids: CASSLSTSGGNEQFF. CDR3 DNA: TGCGCCAGCAGCTTGTCCACTAGCGGGGGGAATGAGCAGTTCTTC.

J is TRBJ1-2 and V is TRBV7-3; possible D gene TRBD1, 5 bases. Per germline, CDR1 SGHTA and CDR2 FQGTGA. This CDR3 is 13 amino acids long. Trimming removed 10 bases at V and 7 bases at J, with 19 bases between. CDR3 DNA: TGTGCCATCCTTGGGGGTGTCGCGCGTGGCTACACCTTC. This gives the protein CAILGGVARGYTF.

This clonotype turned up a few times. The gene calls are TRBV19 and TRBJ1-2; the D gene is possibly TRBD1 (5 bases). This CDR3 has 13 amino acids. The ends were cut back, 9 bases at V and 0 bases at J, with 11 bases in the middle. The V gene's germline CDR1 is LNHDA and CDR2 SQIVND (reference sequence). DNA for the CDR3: TGTGCCAGCGACTGGGGGACTAACTATGGCTACACCTTC. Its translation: CASDWGTNYGYTF.

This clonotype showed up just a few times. The CDR3 is CASSGPGGPYNEQFF. Here the CDR3 DNA reads TGTGCCAGCAGTGGTCCTGGGGGCCCGTACAATGAGCAGTTCTTC. This chain joins TRBV12-3 or TRBV12-4 and TRBJ2-1, with D perhaps TRBD1 (6 bases). The ends were cut back, 5 bases at V and 4 bases at J, with 15 bases in the middle. The CDR3 length is 15 residues.

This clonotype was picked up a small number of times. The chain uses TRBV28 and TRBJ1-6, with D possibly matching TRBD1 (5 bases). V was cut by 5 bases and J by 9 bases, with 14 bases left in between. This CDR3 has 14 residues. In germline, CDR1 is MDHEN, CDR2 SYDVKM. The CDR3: CASSPLGTGSPLHF. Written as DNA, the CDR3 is TGTGCCAGCAGTCCGCTGGGGACTGGTTCACCCCTCCACTTT.

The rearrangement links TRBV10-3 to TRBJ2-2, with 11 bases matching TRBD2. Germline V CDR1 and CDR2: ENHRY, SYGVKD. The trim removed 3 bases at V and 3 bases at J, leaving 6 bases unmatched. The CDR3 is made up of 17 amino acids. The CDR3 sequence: CAISDPVAGGYTGELFF. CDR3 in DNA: TGTGCCATCAGTGACCCCGTAGCGGGGGGGTACACCGGGGAGCTGTTTTTT.

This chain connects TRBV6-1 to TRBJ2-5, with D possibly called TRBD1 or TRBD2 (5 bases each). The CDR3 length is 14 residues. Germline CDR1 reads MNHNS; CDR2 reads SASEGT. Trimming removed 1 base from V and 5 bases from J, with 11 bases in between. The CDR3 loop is CASSEVGVGETQYF. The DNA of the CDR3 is TGTGCCAGCAGTGAAGTGGGGGTGGGCGAGACCCAGTACTTC.

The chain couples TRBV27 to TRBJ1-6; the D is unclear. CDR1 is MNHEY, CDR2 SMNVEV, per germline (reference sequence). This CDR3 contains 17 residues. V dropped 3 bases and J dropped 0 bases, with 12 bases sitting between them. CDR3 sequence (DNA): TGTGCCAGCAGTTTGGGGTCGAGGTTCTCCTATAATTCACCCCTCCACTTT. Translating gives CASSLGSRFSYNSPLHF.

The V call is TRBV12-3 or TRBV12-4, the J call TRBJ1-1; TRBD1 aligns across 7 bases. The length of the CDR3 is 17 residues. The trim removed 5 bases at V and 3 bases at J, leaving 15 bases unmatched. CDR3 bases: TGTGCCAGCAGTGCATCTACAGGGGAAGGTTTGCACACTGAAGCTTTCTTT. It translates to CASSASTGEGLHTEAFF.

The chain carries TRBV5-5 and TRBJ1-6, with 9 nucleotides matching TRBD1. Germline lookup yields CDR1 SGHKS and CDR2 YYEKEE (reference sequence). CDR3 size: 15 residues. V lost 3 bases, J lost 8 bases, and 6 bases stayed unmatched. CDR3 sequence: CASSSGQGIYSPLHF. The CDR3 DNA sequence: TGTGCCAGCAGCTCCGGACAGGGGATATATTCACCCCTCCACTTT.

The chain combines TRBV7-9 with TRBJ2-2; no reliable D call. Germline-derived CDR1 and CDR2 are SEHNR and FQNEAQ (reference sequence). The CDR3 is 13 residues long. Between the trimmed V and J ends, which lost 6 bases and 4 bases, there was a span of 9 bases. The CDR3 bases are TGTGCCAGCAGTCCGGACCGCACCGGGGAGCTGTTTTTT. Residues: CASSPDRTGELFF.

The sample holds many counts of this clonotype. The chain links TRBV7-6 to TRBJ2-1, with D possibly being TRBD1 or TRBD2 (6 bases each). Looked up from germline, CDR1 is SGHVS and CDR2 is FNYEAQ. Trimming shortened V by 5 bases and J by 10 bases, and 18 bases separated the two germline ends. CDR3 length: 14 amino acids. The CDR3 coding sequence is TGTGCCAGCAGCCCCGCCGGGGGCAAATTCGAGCAGTTCTTC. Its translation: CASSPAGGKFEQFF.

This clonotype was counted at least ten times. The CDR3 DNA follows: TGTGCCAGCAGTGCGGGCGGCTACACCTTC. Protein product: CASSAGGYTF. The chain has TRBV6-1 and TRBJ1-2; D is undetermined. Between the trimmed V and J ends, which lost 4 bases and 8 bases, there was a span of 5 bases. There are 10 residues in the CDR3. Germline V gene lookup returns CDR1 MNHNS and CDR2 SASEGT.

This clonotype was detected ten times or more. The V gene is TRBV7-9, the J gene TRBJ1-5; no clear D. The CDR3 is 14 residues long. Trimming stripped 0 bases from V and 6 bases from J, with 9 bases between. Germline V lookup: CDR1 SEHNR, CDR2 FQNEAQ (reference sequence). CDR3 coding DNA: TGTGCCAGCAGCTTAGCAGGGTCGGGTCAGCCCCAGCATTTT. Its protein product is CASSLAGSGQPQHF.

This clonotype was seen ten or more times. CDR3: CASSSGTRGRELFF. CDR3 nucleotides: TGTGCCAGCAGTTCCGGGACTCGGGGAAGGGAGCTGTTTTTT. J is TRBJ2-2 and V is TRBV12-3 or TRBV12-4; the D gene is possibly TRBD2 (6 bases). The CDR3 has 14 residues. The germline V and J ends were trimmed by 4 bases and 9 bases, with 15 bases remaining between them.

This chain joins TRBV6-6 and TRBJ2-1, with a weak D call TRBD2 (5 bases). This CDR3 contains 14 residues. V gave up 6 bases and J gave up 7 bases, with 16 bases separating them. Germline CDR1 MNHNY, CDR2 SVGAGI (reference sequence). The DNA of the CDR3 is TGTGCCAGCAGGGAAAGCGGCCCTTCAAATGAGCAGTTCTTC. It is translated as CASRESGPSNEQFF.

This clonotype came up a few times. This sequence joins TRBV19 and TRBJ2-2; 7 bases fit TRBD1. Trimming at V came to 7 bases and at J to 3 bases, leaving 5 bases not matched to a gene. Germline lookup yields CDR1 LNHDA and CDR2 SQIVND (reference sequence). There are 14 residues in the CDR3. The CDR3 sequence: CASMGTVYTGELFF. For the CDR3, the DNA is TGTGCCAGTATGGGGACAGTCTACACCGGGGAGCTGTTTTTT.

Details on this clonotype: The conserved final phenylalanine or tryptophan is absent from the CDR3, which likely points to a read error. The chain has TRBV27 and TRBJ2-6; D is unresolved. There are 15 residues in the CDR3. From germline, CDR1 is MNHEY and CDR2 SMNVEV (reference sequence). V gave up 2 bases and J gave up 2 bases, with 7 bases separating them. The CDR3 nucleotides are TGTGCCAGCAGTTTAAGCCAAGCTGGGGCCAACGTCCTGACTTAC. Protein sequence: CASSLSQAGANVLTY.

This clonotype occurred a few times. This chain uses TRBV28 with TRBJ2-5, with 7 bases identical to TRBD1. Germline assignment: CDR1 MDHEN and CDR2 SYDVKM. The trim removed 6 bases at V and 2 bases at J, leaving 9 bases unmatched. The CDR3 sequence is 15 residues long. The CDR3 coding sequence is TGTGCCAGCAGCCTAGGACAGGTGAAACAAGAGACCCAGTACTTC. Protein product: CASSLGQVKQETQYF.